These 23 T cell receptor beta chains were all obtained from the same sample, sequenced in a study of read filtering for tumor transcriptome and immune sequencing. Molecular barcoded adaptors covering alpha/delta and beta/gamma chains were used on around 370 ng RNA. TCRdb analysed the reads with MiXCR anew, one entry per CDR3 protein. The table lists about 38,000 distinct CDR3 sequences, 14% of them singletons. What was sequenced was a population of CD138-negative cells sorted from bone marrow. Receptor source: a donor older than 35 with multiple myeloma.

This clonotype showed up many times. The V call is TRBV18, the J call TRBJ1-1, with D possibly TRBD1 on 5 matching bases. In germline, CDR1 is KGHSH, CDR2 LQKENI. The CDR3 totals 13 residues. Trimming removed 3 bases at V and 3 bases at J, with 8 bases between. The CDR3 here is CASSPVGDTEAFF. Written as DNA, the CDR3 is TGTGCCAGCTCACCGGTGGGGGACACTGAAGCTTTCTTT. Based on the CDR3 plus reference TRBV18 and TRBJ1-1, the full variable domain is NAGVMQNPRHLVRRRGQEARLRCSPMKGHSHVYWYRQLPEEGLKFMVYLQKENIIDESGMPKERFSAEFPKEGPSILRIQQVVRGDSAAYFCASSPVGDTEAFFGQGTRLTVV.

This chain connects TRBV4-1 to TRBJ1-1; possibly TRBD1 for D (5 bases). The germline V gene has CDR1 MGHRA and CDR2 YSYEKL. The germline V and J ends were trimmed by 3 bases and 1 base, with 12 bases remaining between them. This CDR3 is 15 amino acids long. CDR3 amino acids: CASSHVGQGNTEAFF. The CDR3, as DNA: TGCGCCAGCAGCCACGTCGGGCAGGGGAACACTGAAGCTTTCTTT.

This clonotype was detected many times. The genes are TRBV6-2 or TRBV6-3 and TRBJ2-1, with TRBD2 as a possible D gene (6 bases). Trimming took off 8 bases at V and 10 bases at J, with 12 bases between the two ends. The length of the CDR3 is 11 residues. Germline V lookup: CDR1 MNHEY, CDR2 SVGEGT. This CDR3 is CASGGMYEQFF. The CDR3 DNA reads as TGTGCCAGCGGGGGGATGTACGAGCAGTTCTTC.

In its sample, this clonotype was seen once. Possible read error: a much larger clone is one base away. This rearrangement joins TRBV7-2 to TRBJ2-2; D unresolved. The CDR3 spans 11 residues. The germline CDR1 and CDR2 sequences are SGHTA and FQGNSA. The CDR3 sequence: CAGSLYGELFF. CDR3 bases: TGTGCCGGCAGCTTATACGGGGAGCTGTTTTTT.

This clonotype was detected ten times or more. The chain couples TRBV5-1 to TRBJ2-3; D gene unclear. Germline lookup yields CDR1 SGHRS and CDR2 YFSETQ. CDR3 size: 15 residues. Trimming shortened V by 0 bases and J by 0 bases, and 8 bases separated the two germline ends. For the CDR3, the DNA is TGCGCCAGCAGCTTGGCCGACACTAGCACAGATACGCAGTATTTT. It codes for CASSLADTSTDTQYF.

This clonotype was counted many times. The chain uses TRBV5-1 and TRBJ1-3; D gene ambiguous. This CDR3 has 15 residues. CDR1 and CDR2 from the germline V gene are SGHRS and YFSETQ. Trimming took off 6 bases at V and 0 bases at J, with 13 bases between the two ends. The CDR3 coding sequence is TGCGCCAGCACGCTTTCTGGGGACTCTGGAAACACCATATATTTT. As protein: CASTLSGDSGNTIYF. Together with reference TRBV5-1 and TRBJ1-3, the CDR3 gives the full variable domain: KAGVTQTPRYLIKTRGQQVTLSCSPISGHRSVSWYQQTPGQGLQFLFEYFSETQRNKGNFPGRFSGRQFSNSRSEMNVSTLELGDSALYLCASTLSGDSGNTIYFGEGSWLTVV.

There are a few counts of this clonotype. The chain recombines TRBV20-1 with TRBJ1-1, with D tentatively TRBD1 (5 bases). Trimming cost V 2 bases and J 4 bases, with 11 bases left between them. CDR1 and CDR2 (germline): DFQATT, SNEGSKA (reference sequence). The CDR3 is 13 amino acids. As DNA, the CDR3 is TGCAGTGCTAGATCGGGGGTCGTCACTGAAGCTTTCTTT. Amino acid sequence: CSARSGVVTEAFF.

As to this clonotype: This sequence may be a read error, since a much larger clone differs from it by one base. The chain links TRBV5-6 to TRBJ2-5; possibly TRBD1 or TRBD2 for D (5 bases each). This CDR3 contains 11 residues. Germline CDR1 and CDR2: SGHDT and YYEEEE. The CDR3 sequence is CASTGAETQHF. The CDR3 DNA reads TGTGCCAGCACCGGGGCAGAGACCCAGCACTTC.

In this sample, this clonotype turned up a few times. V is TRBV20-1 and J is TRBJ1-1, with D possibly being TRBD1 (6 bases). CDR1 is DFQATT and CDR2 is SNEGSKA in the germline V gene (reference sequence). The CDR3 has 13 residues. Trimming cost V 6 bases and J 6 bases, with 17 bases left between them. CDR3 sequence (DNA): TGCAGTGCCGCGCAGGGGCTGGGACCTGAAGCTTTCTTT. Translated, it gives CSAAQGLGPEAFF.

Remarks on this clonotype: A far more abundant clone sits one base away, making this likely a read error. The chain combines TRBV7-2 with TRBJ1-4; unclear D gene. CDR1 is SGHTA and CDR2 is FQGNSA in the germline V gene. The CDR3 spans 16 residues. The CDR3 protein is CASSLALHPSWEKLLF. In nucleotides, the CDR3 is TGTGCCAGCAGCTTGGCGCTGCACCCTTCCTGGGAAAAACTGCTTTTT.

This clonotype was observed at least ten times. The rearrangement joins TRBV20-1 to TRBJ2-3, with 8 bases lining up with TRBD2. CDR1 and CDR2 (germline): DFQATT, SNEGSKA (reference sequence). The CDR3 contains 17 residues. Unmatched junction bases numbered 16, after V lost 6 bases and J lost 2 bases. The CDR3 DNA reads TGCAGTGCCCCCCCCCACCGAGCGGGGGTATTCACAGATACGCAGTATTTT. This codes for CSAPPHRAGVFTDTQYF.

Worth noting for this clonotype: It is likely a read error: a sequence one base away is far more abundant. The CDR3 sequence is CASSFWEKSTEAFF. CDR3 in DNA: TGTGCCAGCAGCTTTTGGGAAAAGAGCACTGAAGCTTTCTTT. V and J are TRBV11-2 and TRBJ1-1; no clear D gene. The V gene lost 3 bases and the J gene lost 4 bases, with 12 bases spanning the gap. The CDR3 is 14 residues long. Germline V gives CDR1 SGHAT, CDR2 FQNNGV. The full variable domain, completed using reference TRBV11-2 and TRBJ1-1, is EAGVAQSPRYKIIEKRQSVAFWCNPISGHATLYWYQQILGQGPKLLIQFQNNGVVDDSQLPKDRFSAERLKGVDSTLKIQPAKLEDSAVYLCASSFWEKSTEAFFGQGTRLTVV.

This clonotype was recorded at least ten times. The gene calls are TRBV20-1 and TRBJ1-5; the D is unclear. Per the germline V gene, CDR1 is DFQATT and CDR2 is SNEGSKA (reference sequence). Trimming cost V 6 bases and J 7 bases, with 19 bases left between them. This CDR3 is built from 14 residues. Written as DNA, the CDR3 is TGCAGTGCAAGTGGTGGAAAGGGAGGGCAGCCCCAGCATTTT. Protein sequence: CSASGGKGGQPQHF.

This clonotype showed up many times. This chain joins TRBV15 and TRBJ2-3, with D unresolved. This CDR3 has 15 amino acids. Trimming removed 0 bases from V and 4 bases from J, with 11 bases in between. Germline CDR1 and CDR2: LNHNV and YYDKDF (reference sequence). CDR3 residues: CATSRDLGYSDTQYF. The CDR3 DNA sequence: TGTGCCACCAGCAGAGACTTAGGGTATTCAGATACGCAGTATTTT.

As regards this clonotype: The CDR3 does not end in the conserved phenylalanine or tryptophan, so this is likely a read error. This chain joins TRBV20-1 and TRBJ2-3, with D tentatively TRBD1 (7 bases). Trimming removed 0 bases from V and 4 bases from J, with 11 bases in between. CDR3 length: 14 residues. Germline CDR1 reads DFQATT; CDR2 reads SNEGSKA (reference sequence). The CDR3 DNA sequence: TGCAGTGCTAGAGAGGAGGGGGCTGCAGATACGCAGTATTTA. This sequence encodes CSAREEGAADTQYL.

The V and J genes are TRBV3-1 and TRBJ2-7; D gene ambiguous. Trimming left V 1 base short and J 0 bases short, with 7 bases between. Germline V lookup: CDR1 LGHDT, CDR2 YNNKEL (reference sequence). This CDR3 contains 14 residues. The CDR3 protein is CASSQGKSSYEQYF. The CDR3 DNA reads as TGTGCCAGCAGCCAAGGGAAGAGCTCCTACGAGCAGTACTTC.

This clonotype appeared a few times. The chain uses TRBV6-6 and TRBJ2-7, with D unresolved. Germline CDR1 reads MNHNY; CDR2 reads SVGAGI (reference sequence). CDR3 length equals 13 residues. V was shortened by 2 bases and J by 0 bases, with 5 bases between the two germline ends. CDR3 nucleotides: TGTGCCAGCAGTTACGGGGTCTCCTACGAGCAGTACTTC. This codes for CASSYGVSYEQYF.

In its sample, this clonotype was seen many times. The chain uses TRBV3-1 and TRBJ2-3; unclear D gene. The germline CDR1 and CDR2 sequences are LGHDT and YNNKEL (reference sequence). V lost 1 base and J lost 0, with 8 bases in between. This CDR3 is 15 amino acids long. DNA for the CDR3: TGTGCCAGCAGCCAAGTCCAAACTAGCACAGATACGCAGTATTTT. Protein product: CASSQVQTSTDTQYF.

This clonotype occurred a few times. The genes are TRBV6-5 and TRBJ2-3, with a tentative D call TRBD1 (5 bases). The J call is uncertain, as TRBJ1-5 better fits the DNA end. The germline CDR1 and CDR2 sequences are MNHEY and SVGAGI. CDR3 length: 14 residues. The CDR3 sequence: CASSLAGSTDTQHF. The CDR3 DNA reads as TGTGCCAGCAGCCTGGCGGGCTCGACAGATACGCAGCATTTT.

A remark on this clonotype: A much larger clone lies a single base off, so this may be a read error. This chain links TRBV24-1 with TRBJ2-2; 9 nucleotides align to TRBD1. Trimming removed 3 bases from V and 4 bases from J; junction bases left unmatched: 5. The CDR3 is 16 amino acids. Germline V gene data show CDR1 as KGHDR and CDR2 as SFDVKD. The CDR3 here is CATSDHRGPSTGELFF. The CDR3 DNA follows: TGTGCCACCAGTGATCACAGGGGGCCGAGCACCGGGGAGCTGTTTTTT.

As for this clonotype: A much larger clone sits a single nucleotide away, making a read error possible. The chain recombines TRBV14 with TRBJ2-3; D is uncertain. Trimming removed 3 bases at V and 0 bases at J, with 16 bases between. The CDR3 length is 17 residues. The germline gives CDR1 SGHDN, CDR2 FVKESK. CDR3 loop: CASSQSGFSCSTDTQYF. As DNA, the CDR3 is TGTGCCAGCAGCCAGTCCGGCTTTTCCTGCAGCACAGATACGCAGTATTTT.

This clonotype was recorded many times. The rearrangement links TRBV7-9 to TRBJ2-5; D may be TRBD1 (6 bases). Germline V gives CDR1 SEHNR, CDR2 FQNEAQ (reference sequence). V shed 8 bases and J shed 3 bases, with 10 bases lying between them. CDR3 size: 12 residues. CDR3 sequence reads: CASAAGEETQYF. DNA for the CDR3: TGTGCCAGCGCGGCAGGGGAAGAGACCCAGTACTTC. The full variable domain, its missing parts supplied by reference TRBV7-9 and TRBJ2-5, is DTGVSQNPRHKITKRGQNVTFRCDPISEHNRLYWYRQTLGQGPEFLTYFQNEAQLEKSRLLSDRFSAERPKGSFSTLEIQRTEQGDSAMYLCASAAGEETQYFGPGTRLLVL.

This clonotype came up many times. The chain carries TRBV5-1 and TRBJ2-1; 7 positions match TRBD2. The CDR3 spans 17 residues. With 0 bases clipped from V and 5 bases from J, the junction kept 11 bases outside the gene matches. Germline assignment: CDR1 SGHRS and CDR2 YFSETQ. CDR3 amino acids: CASSLDPASGFNNEQFF. For the CDR3, the DNA is TGCGCCAGCAGCTTGGATCCGGCTAGCGGATTCAACAATGAGCAGTTCTTC. Complete variable domain (other parts from reference TRBV5-1 and TRBJ2-1): KAGVTQTPRYLIKTRGQQVTLSCSPISGHRSVSWYQQTPGQGLQFLFEYFSETQRNKGNFPGRFSGRQFSNSRSEMNVSTLELGDSALYLCASSLDPASGFNNEQFFGPGTRLTVL.